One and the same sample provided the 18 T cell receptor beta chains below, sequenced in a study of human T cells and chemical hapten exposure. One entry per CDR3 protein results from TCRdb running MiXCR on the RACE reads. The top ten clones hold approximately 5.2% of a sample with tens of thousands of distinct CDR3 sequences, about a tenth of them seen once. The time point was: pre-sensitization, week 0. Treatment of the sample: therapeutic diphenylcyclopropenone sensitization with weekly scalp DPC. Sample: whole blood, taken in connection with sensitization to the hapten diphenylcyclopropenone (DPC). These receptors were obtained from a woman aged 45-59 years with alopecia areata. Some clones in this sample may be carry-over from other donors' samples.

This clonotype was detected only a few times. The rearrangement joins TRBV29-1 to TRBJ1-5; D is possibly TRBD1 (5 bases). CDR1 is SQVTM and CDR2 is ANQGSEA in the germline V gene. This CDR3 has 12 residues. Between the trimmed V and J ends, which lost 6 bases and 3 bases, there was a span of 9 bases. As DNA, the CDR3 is TGCAGCGTGGGGGGGAACAATCAGCCCCAGCATTTT. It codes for CSVGGNNQPQHF.

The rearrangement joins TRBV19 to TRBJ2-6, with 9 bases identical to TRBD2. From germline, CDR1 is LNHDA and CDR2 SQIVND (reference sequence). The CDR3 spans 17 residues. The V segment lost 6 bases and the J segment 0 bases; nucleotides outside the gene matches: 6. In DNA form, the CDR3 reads TGTGCCAGTAGGAGCCTAGCGGGGACCTCTGGGGCCAACGTCCTGACTTTC. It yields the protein CASRSLAGTSGANVLTF.

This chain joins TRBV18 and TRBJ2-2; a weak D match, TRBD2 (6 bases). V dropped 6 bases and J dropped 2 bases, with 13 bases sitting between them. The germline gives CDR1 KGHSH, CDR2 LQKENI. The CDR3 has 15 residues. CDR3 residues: CASSATGVNTGELFF. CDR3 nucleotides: TGTGCCAGCTCCGCGACGGGAGTAAACACCGGGGAGCTGTTTTTT.

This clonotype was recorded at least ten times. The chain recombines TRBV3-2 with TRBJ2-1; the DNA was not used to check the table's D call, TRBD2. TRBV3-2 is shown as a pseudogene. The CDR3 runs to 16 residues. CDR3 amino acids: CASSPTPLAGGREQFF. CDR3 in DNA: TGTGCCAGCAGCCCCACCCCACTAGCGGGGGGGCGCGAGCAGTTCTTC.

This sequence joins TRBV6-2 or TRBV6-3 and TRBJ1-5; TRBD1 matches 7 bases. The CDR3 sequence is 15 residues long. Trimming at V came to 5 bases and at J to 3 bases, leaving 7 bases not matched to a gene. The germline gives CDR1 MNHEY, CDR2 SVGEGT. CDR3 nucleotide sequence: TGTGCCAGCAGTATGACAGGGAAGTCCAATCAGCCCCAGCATTTT. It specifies CASSMTGKSNQPQHF.

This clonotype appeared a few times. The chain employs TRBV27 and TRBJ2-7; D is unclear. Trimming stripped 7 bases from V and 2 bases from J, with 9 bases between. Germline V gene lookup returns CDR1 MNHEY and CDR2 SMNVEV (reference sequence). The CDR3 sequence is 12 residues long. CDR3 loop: CASITHPYEQYF. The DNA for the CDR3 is TGTGCCAGCATTACCCACCCCTACGAGCAGTACTTC.

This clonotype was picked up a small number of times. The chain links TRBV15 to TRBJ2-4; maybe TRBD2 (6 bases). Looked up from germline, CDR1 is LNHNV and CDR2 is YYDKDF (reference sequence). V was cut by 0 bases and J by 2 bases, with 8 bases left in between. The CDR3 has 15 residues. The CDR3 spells CATSREGGTKNIQYF. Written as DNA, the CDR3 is TGTGCCACCAGCAGAGAGGGGGGAACCAAAAACATTCAGTACTTC.

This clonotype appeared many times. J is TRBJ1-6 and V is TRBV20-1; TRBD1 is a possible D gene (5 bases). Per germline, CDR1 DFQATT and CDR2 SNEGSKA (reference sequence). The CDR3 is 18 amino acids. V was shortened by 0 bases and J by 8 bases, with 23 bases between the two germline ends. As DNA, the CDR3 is TGCAGTGCTAGAGATTGGGAACGCAGTGGGAAGGGGCATTCACCCCTCCACTTT. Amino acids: CSARDWERSGKGHSPLHF.

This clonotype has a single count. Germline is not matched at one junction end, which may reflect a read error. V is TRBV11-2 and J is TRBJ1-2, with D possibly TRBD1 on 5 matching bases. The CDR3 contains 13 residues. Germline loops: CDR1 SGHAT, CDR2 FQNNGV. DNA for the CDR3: TGTGCCACCAGCTTACCCGGGGCGAGTGGCTACACCTTC. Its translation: CATSLPGASGYTF.

The CDR3 protein is CASSLGQVGNIQYF. As DNA, the CDR3 is TGCGCCAGCAGCTTAGGACAGGTCGGAAACATTCAGTACTTC. V gene TRBV5-1 combines with J gene TRBJ2-4; 7 nucleotides agree with TRBD1. CDR3 size: 14 residues. CDR1 SGHRS and CDR2 YFSETQ come from the germline V gene. The V and J ends lost 2 bases and 6 bases, in that order; junction bases with no gene match: 5. Based on the CDR3 plus reference TRBV5-1 and TRBJ2-4, the full variable domain is KAGVTQTPRYLIKTRGQQVTLSCSPISGHRSVSWYQQTPGQGLQFLFEYFSETQRNKGNFPGRFSGRQFSNSRSEMNVSTLELGDSALYLCASSLGQVGNIQYFGAGTRLSVL.

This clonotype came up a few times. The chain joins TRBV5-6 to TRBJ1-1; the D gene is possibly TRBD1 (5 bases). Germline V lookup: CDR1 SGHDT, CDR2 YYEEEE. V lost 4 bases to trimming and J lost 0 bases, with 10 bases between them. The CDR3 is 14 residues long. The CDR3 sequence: CASSVGRLNTEAFF. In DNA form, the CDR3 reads TGTGCCAGCAGCGTGGGACGGCTGAACACTGAAGCTTTCTTT.

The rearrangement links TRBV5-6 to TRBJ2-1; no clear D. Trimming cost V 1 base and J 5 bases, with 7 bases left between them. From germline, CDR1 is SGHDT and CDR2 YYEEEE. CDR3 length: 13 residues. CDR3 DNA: TGTGCCAGCAGCTTGATCAGCCACAATGAGCAGTTCTTC. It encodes CASSLISHNEQFF.

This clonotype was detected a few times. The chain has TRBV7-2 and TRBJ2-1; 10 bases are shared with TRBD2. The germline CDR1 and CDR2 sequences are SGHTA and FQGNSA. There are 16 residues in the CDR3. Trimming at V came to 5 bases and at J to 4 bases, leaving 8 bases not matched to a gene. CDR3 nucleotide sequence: TGTGCCAGCAGCGTGAATAGCGGGGGGTATTACAATGAGCAGTTCTTC. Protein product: CASSVNSGGYYNEQFF. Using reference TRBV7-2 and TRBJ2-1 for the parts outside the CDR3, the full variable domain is GAGVSQSPSNKVTEKGKDVELRCDPISGHTALYWYRQSLGQGLEFLIYFQGNSAPDKSGLPSDRFSAERTGGSVSTLTIQRTQQEDSAVYLCASSVNSGGYYNEQFFGPGTRLTVL.

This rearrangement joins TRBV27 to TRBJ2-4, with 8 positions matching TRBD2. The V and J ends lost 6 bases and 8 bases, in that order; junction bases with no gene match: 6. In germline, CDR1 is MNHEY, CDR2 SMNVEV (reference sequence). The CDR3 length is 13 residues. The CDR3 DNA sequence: TGTGCCAGCAGATCCCCCGGGAGGGACATTCAGTACTTC. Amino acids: CASRSPGRDIQYF.

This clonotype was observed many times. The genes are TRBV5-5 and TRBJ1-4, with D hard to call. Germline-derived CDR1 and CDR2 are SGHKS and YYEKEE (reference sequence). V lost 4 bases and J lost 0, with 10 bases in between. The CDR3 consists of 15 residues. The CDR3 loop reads CASSTFPTTNEKLFF. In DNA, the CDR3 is TGTGCCAGCAGCACATTTCCGACAACTAATGAAAAACTGTTTTTT. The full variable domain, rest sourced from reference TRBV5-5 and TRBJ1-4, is DAGVTQSPTHLIKTRGQQVTLRCSPISGHKSVSWYQQVLGQGPQFIFQYYEKEERGRGNFPDRFSARQFPNYSSELNVNALLLGDSALYLCASSTFPTTNEKLFFGSGTQLSVL.

The CDR3 nucleotides are TGCGCCAGCAGCGGCGGGACACGTTCTGGGGCCAACGTCCTGACTTTC. Its translation is CASSGGTRSGANVLTF. The chain links TRBV5-1 to TRBJ2-6; D is possibly TRBD1 or TRBD2 (6 bases each). The CDR3 has 16 residues. Germline V gene lookup returns CDR1 SGHRS and CDR2 YFSETQ. V lost 4 bases to trimming and J lost 1 base, with 12 bases between them.

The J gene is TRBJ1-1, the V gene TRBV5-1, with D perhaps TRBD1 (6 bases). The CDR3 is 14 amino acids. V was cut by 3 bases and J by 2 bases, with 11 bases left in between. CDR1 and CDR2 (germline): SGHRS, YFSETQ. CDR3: CASSWGAINTEAFF. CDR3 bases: TGCGCCAGCAGCTGGGGGGCAATAAACACTGAAGCTTTCTTT.

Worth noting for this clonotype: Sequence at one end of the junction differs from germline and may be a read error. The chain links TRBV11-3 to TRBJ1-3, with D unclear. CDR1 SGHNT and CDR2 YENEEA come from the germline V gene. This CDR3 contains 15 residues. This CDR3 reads CVSSLNTAPGNTIYF. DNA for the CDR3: TGTGTCAGCAGCCTCAACACTGCACCTGGAAACACCATATATTTT.